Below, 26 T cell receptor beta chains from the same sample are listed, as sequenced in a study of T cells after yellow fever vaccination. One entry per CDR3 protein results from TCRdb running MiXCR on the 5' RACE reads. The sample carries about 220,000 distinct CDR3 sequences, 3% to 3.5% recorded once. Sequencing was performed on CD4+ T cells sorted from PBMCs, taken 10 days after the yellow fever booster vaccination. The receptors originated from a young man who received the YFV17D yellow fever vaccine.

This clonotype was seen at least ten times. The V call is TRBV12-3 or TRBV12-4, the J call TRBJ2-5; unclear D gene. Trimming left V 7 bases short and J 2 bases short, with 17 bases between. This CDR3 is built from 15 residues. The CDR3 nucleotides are TGTGCCAGCACCTTCAGCATTCTTCGGCAAGAGACCCAGTACTTC. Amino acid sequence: CASTFSILRQETQYF.

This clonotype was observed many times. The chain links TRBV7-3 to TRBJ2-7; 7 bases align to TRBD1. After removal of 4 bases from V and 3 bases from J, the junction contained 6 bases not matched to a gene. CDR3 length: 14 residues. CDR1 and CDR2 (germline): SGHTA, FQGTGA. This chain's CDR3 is CASSWTGQHYEQYF. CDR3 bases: TGTGCCAGCAGCTGGACGGGACAGCACTACGAGCAGTACTTC.

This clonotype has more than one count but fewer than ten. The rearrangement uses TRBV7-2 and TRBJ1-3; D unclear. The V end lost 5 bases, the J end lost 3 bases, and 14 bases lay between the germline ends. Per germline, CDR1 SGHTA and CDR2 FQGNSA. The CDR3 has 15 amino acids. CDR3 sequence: CASSRFRTDGNTIYF. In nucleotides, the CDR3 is TGTGCCAGCAGCCGTTTTCGGACGGATGGAAACACCATATATTTT.

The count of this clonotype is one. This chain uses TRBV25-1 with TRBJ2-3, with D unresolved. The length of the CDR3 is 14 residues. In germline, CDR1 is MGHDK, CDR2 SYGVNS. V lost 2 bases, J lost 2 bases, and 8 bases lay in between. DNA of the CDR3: TGTGCCAGCAGTGAAGTGCACTTCACAGATACGCAGTATTTT. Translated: CASSEVHFTDTQYF.

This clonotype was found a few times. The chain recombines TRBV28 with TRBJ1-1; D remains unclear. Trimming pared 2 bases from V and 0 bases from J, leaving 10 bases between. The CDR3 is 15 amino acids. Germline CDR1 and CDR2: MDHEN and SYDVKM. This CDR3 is CASSLGSRLNTEAFF. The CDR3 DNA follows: TGTGCCAGCAGTTTAGGTTCCAGACTGAACACTGAAGCTTTCTTT.

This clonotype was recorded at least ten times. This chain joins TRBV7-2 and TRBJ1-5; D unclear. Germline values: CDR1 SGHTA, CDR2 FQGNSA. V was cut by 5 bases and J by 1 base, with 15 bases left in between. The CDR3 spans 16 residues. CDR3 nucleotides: TGTGCCAGCAGCCAGAGAGGCGGGATGAGCAATCAGCCCCAGCATTTT. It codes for CASSQRGGMSNQPQHF.

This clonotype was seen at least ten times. The CDR3 DNA is TGTGCCAGCAGCTTGGCGCAAGGGCAGTACTTC. This codes for CASSLAQGQYF. The V gene is TRBV5-5, the J gene TRBJ2-7; D gene ambiguous. With 0 bases removed from V and 9 bases from J, the gap between germline ends came to 7 bases. Per germline, CDR1 SGHKS and CDR2 YYEKEE (reference sequence). CDR3 length: 11 amino acids.

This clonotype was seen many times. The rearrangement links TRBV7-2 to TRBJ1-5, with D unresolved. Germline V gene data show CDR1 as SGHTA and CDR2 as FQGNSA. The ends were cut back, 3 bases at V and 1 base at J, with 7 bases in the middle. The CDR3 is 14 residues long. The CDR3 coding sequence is TGTGCCAGCAGCTTTGCAGTGAGCAATCAGCCCCAGCATTTT. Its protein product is CASSFAVSNQPQHF.

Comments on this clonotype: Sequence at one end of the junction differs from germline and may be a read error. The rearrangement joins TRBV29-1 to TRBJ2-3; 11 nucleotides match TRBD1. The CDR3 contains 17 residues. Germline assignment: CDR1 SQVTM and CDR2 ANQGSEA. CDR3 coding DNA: TGCAGCGCTGAACCGGGACAGGGGGTTTGGGGCACAGATACGCAGTATTTT. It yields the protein CSAEPGQGVWGTDTQYF.

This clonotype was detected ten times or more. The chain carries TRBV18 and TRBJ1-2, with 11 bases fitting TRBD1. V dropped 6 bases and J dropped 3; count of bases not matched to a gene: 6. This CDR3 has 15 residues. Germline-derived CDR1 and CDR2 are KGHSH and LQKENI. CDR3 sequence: CASSQGQGAYYGYTF. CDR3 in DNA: TGTGCCAGCTCCCAAGGACAGGGGGCGTACTATGGCTACACCTTC.

CDR3 coding DNA: TGTGCCAGCAGCTCAAGAACCTCGTACAATGAGCAGTTCTTC. It encodes CASSSRTSYNEQFF. This chain connects TRBV5-5 to TRBJ2-1; no firm D call. The CDR3 sequence is 14 residues long. Trimming took off 3 bases at V and 4 bases at J, with 11 bases between the two ends. Germline loops: CDR1 SGHKS, CDR2 YYEKEE (reference sequence).

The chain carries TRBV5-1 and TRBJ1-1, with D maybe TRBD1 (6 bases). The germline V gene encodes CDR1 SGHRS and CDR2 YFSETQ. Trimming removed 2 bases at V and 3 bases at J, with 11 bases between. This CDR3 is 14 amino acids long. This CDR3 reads CASSFRGGHTEAFF. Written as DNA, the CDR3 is TGCGCCAGCAGCTTCAGGGGTGGTCACACTGAAGCTTTCTTT.

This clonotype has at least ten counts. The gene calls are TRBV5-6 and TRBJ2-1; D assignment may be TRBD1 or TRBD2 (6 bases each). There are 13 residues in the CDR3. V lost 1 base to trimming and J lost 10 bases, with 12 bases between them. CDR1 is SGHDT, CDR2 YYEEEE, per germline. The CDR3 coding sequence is TGTGCCAGCAGCTTGCCACAGGGAGGAGAGCAGTTCTTC. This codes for CASSLPQGGEQFF. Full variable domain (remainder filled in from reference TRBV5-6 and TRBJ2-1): DAGVTQSPTHLIKTRGQQVTLRCSPKSGHDTVSWYQQALGQGPQFIFQYYEEEERQRGNFPDRFSGHQFPNYSSELNVNALLLGDSALYLCASSLPQGGEQFFGPGTRLTVL.

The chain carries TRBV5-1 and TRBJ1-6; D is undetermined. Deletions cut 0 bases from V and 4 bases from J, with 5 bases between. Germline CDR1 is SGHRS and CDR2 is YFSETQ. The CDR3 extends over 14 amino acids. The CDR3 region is CASSLETYNSPLHF. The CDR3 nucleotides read TGCGCCAGCAGCTTGGAAACATATAATTCACCCCTCCACTTT.

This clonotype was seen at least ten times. CDR3 residues: CASGRTGNTEAFF. The CDR3 nucleotides are TGTGCCAGCGGTCGGACAGGGAACACTGAAGCTTTCTTT. The chain recombines TRBV12-3 or TRBV12-4 with TRBJ1-1; TRBD1 matches 7 bases. V shed 8 bases and J 1 base; nucleotides not matched to a gene: 4. The CDR3 spans 13 residues.

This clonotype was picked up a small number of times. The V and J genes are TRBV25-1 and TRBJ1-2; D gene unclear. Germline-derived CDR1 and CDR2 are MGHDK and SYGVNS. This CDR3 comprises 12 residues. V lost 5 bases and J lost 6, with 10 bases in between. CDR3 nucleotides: TGTGCCAGCAGTTGGGGATTCGATGGCTACACCTTC. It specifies CASSWGFDGYTF.

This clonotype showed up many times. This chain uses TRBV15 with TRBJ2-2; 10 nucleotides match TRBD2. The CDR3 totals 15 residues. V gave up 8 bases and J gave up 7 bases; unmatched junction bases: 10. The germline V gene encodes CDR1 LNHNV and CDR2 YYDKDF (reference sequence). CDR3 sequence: CATSRLAGEVGELFF. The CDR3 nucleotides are TGTGCCACCTCTCGGCTAGCGGGGGAGGTCGGGGAGCTGTTTTTT.

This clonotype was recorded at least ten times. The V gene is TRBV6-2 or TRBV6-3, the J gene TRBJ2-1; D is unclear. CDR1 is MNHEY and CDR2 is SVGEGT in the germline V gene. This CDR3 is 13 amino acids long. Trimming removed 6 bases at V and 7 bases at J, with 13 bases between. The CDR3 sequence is CASSFVPSNEQFF. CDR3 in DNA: TGTGCCAGCAGCTTCGTGCCCTCTAATGAGCAGTTCTTC.

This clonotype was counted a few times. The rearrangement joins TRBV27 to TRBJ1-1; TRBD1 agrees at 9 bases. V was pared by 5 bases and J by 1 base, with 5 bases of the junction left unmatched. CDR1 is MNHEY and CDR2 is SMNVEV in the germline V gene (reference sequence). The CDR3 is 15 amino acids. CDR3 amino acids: CASSPSGQGNTEAFF. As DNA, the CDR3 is TGTGCCAGCAGTCCCTCGGGACAGGGGAACACTGAAGCTTTCTTT.

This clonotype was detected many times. CDR3 sequence: CASRTEGGNEQFF. The CDR3 bases are TGTGCCAGCAGAACGGAGGGGGGCAATGAGCAGTTCTTC. The V and J genes are TRBV7-9 and TRBJ2-1; D may correspond to TRBD1 or TRBD2 (6 bases each). Between the trimmed V and J ends, which lost 6 bases and 6 bases, there was a span of 12 bases. CDR3 size: 13 residues. Germline-derived CDR1 and CDR2 are SEHNR and FQNEAQ (reference sequence).

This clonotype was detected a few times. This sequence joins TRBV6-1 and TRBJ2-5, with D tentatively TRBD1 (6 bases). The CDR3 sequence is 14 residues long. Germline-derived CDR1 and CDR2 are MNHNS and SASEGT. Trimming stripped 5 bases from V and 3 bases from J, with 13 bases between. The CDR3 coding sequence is TGTGCCAGCAGTACAGGGATAGTGGAAGAGACCCAGTACTTC. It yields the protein CASSTGIVEETQYF.

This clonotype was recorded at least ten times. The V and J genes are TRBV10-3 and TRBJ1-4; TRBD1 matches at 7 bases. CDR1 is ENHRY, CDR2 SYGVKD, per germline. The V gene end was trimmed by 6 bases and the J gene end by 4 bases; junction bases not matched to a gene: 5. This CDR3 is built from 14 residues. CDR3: CAISPTGVNEKLFF. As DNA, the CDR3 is TGTGCCATCAGCCCAACAGGGGTTAATGAAAAACTGTTTTTT.

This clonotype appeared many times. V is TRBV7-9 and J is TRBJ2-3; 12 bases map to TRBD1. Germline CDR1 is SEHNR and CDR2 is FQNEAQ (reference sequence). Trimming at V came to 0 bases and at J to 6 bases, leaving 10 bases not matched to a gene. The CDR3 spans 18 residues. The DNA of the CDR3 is TGTGCCAGCAGCTTAGCACCCGGGACAGGGGGCGCAAGGGATACGCAGTATTTT. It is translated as CASSLAPGTGGARDTQYF. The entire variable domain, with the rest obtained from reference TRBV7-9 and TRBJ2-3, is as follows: DTGVSQNPRHKITKRGQNVTFRCDPISEHNRLYWYRQTLGQGPEFLTYFQNEAQLEKSRLLSDRFSAERPKGSFSTLEIQRTEQGDSAMYLCASSLAPGTGGARDTQYFGPGTRLTVL.

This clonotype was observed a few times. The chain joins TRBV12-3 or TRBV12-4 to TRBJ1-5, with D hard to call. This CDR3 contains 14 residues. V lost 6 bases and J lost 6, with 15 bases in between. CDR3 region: CASSPRASGQPQHF. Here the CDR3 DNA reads TGTGCCAGCAGCCCCCGGGCATCGGGTCAGCCCCAGCATTTT.

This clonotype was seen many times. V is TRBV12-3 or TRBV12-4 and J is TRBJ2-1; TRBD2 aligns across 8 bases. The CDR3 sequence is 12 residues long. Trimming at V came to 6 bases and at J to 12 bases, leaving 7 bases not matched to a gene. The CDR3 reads CASRPDGGGQFF. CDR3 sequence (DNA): TGTGCCAGCAGACCCGACGGGGGGGGGCAGTTCTTC.

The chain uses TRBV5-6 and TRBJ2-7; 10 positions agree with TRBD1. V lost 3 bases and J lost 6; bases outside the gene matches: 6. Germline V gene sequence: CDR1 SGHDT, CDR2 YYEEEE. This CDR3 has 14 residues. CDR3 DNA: TGTGCCAGCAGCTGGGACAGGGGCTCCCGCGAGCAGTACTTC. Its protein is CASSWDRGSREQYF.